Listed here are 28 T cell receptor beta chains from one sample, sequenced in a study of T cells in localized non-small cell lung cancer. The data were produced by immunoSEQ multiplex PCR, yet TCRdb's version contains in-frame clones alone and is incomplete. Among about 37,000 clones listed, 85% to 95% were seen once. Sequenced material: peripheral blood mononuclear cells, taken before any cancer treatment. These receptors all come from a female donor of 60 years or more with stage II lung adenocarcinoma.

The chain combines TRBV4-2 with TRBJ1-3; D is undetermined. The length of the CDR3 is 15 residues. The ends were cut back, 1 base at V and 2 bases at J, with 9 bases in the middle. Germline V gene sequence: CDR1 LGHNA, CDR2 YNFKEQ. The CDR3 bases are TGTGCCAGCAGCCAAGGCAGCAGCCCTGGAAACACCATATATTTT. Protein: CASSQGSSPGNTIYF.

The CDR3 nucleotides read TGTGCCAGCAGCTTAGGCGGAATTAGCAATCAGCCCCAGCATTTT. Translating gives CASSLGGISNQPQHF. The chain couples TRBV7-9 to TRBJ1-5; D not resolved. There are 15 residues in the CDR3. V was cut by 1 base and J by 0 bases, with 7 bases left in between. Germline V gene sequence: CDR1 SEHNR, CDR2 FQNEAQ (reference sequence).

V gene TRBV28 combines with J gene TRBJ1-6; D gene ambiguous. V dropped 7 bases and J dropped 10 bases, with 11 bases sitting between them. Germline lookup yields CDR1 MDHEN and CDR2 SYDVKM. This CDR3 has 12 residues. The DNA of the CDR3 is TGTGCCAGCATAGGAGGGTCCTCACCCCTCCACTTT. Translated, it gives CASIGGSSPLHF.

The chain couples TRBV12-5 to TRBJ1-4; D may be TRBD1 (6 bases). Germline V gives CDR1 LGHNT, CDR2 FRNRAP. V was pared by 0 bases and J by 1 base, with 15 bases between. The CDR3 spans 18 residues. The CDR3 DNA follows: TGTGCTAGTGGTTTGGTTCGGCCAGCAGGGGTAACTAATGAAAAACTGTTTTTT. Translating gives CASGLVRPAGVTNEKLFF.

The CDR3 spells CASSSRYEADTQYF. The CDR3 region has the DNA TGTGCCAGCAGCTCTAGGTACGAGGCAGATACGCAGTATTTT. The rearrangement joins TRBV5-8 to TRBJ2-3; no reliable D call. The CDR3 runs to 14 residues. Germline V gene lookup returns CDR1 SGHTS and CDR2 YDEGEE. V was cut by 3 bases and J by 4 bases, with 12 bases left in between.

The chain joins TRBV4-3 to TRBJ2-3; possibly TRBD2 for D (6 bases). This CDR3 is built from 14 residues. Germline V CDR1 and CDR2: LGHNA, YSLEER. Trimming cost V 3 bases and J 0 bases, with 7 bases left between them. The CDR3 sequence: CASSQSGSTDTQYF. CDR3 in DNA: TGCGCCAGCAGCCAGAGCGGGAGCACAGATACGCAGTATTTT.

J is TRBJ2-1 and V is TRBV10-3, with TRBD2 as a possible D gene (7 bases). Trimming stripped 6 bases from V and 7 bases from J, with 16 bases between. The CDR3 covers 14 residues. Germline CDR1 ENHRY, CDR2 SYGVKD. In nucleotides, the CDR3 is TGTGCCATCAGCCAAGGGGGGGTCATAAATGAGCAGTTCTTC. It encodes CAISQGGVINEQFF.

The J gene is TRBJ1-5, the V gene TRBV28; D remains unclear. The CDR3 consists of 11 residues. The germline V and J ends were trimmed by 4 bases and 11 bases, with 9 bases remaining between them. Per germline, CDR1 MDHEN and CDR2 SYDVKM. The CDR3 DNA sequence: TGTGCCAGCAGTTACGATTGGGCCCAGCATTTT. Residues: CASSYDWAQHF.

A single count supports this clone. This chain connects TRBV5-1 to TRBJ2-3; perhaps TRBD1 as D (5 bases). V was cut by 2 bases and J by 4 bases, with 11 bases left in between. This CDR3 contains 14 residues. Germline CDR1 reads SGHRS; CDR2 reads YFSETQ. CDR3 DNA sequence: TGCGCCAGCAGCTTCCGACAGCACCCAGATACGCAGTATTTT. Its translation is CASSFRQHPDTQYF.

This chain uses TRBV5-6 with TRBJ2-1; tentative D call: TRBD1 (5 bases). The CDR3 consists of 13 residues. CDR1 SGHDT and CDR2 YYEEEE come from the germline V gene. The V end was cut by 3 bases, the J end by 6 bases, with 10 bases between. The DNA of the CDR3 is TGTGCCAGCAGCTCGACAGTGACCAATGAGCAGTTCTTC. Protein product: CASSSTVTNEQFF.

This clone was seen once. The chain combines TRBV27 with TRBJ1-2; the D gene is possibly TRBD1 (5 bases). The ends were cut back, 5 bases at V and 5 bases at J, with 12 bases in the middle. This CDR3 is 13 amino acids long. The germline V gene encodes CDR1 MNHEY and CDR2 SMNVEV (reference sequence). CDR3 region: CASSPGPVYGYTF. The CDR3 nucleotides read TGTGCCAGCAGTCCGGGACCGGTTTATGGCTACACCTTC.

The rearrangement uses TRBV25-1 and TRBJ2-3, with D possibly being TRBD1 (7 bases). V lost 2 bases, J lost 1 base, and 16 bases lay in between. The germline V gene encodes CDR1 MGHDK and CDR2 SYGVNS. The CDR3 has 17 residues. The CDR3 here is CASSEGRTGEGTDTQYF. The CDR3 coding sequence is TGTGCCAGCAGTGAAGGGAGGACAGGCGAAGGCACAGATACGCAGTATTTT.

In this sample, this clone turned up once. The J gene is TRBJ2-2, the V gene TRBV28; tentative D call: TRBD2 (6 bases). From germline, CDR1 is MDHEN and CDR2 SYDVKM. The CDR3 loop spans 15 amino acids. V lost 5 bases, J lost 7 bases, and 17 bases lay in between. CDR3 DNA sequence: TGTGCCAGCAGTGCCACTCAGGGACTTGGCGGGGAGCTGTTTTTT. It translates to CASSATQGLGGELFF.

This chain connects TRBV10-2 to TRBJ2-7; TRBD1 matches 8 bases. V gave up 7 bases and J gave up 0 bases; unmatched junction bases: 8. CDR1 and CDR2 from the germline V gene are WSHSY and SAAADI. The CDR3 loop spans 15 amino acids. The DNA for the CDR3 is TGCGCCAGCACATTTGCCGGGACAGGCTCCTACGAGCAGTACTTC. Protein product: CASTFAGTGSYEQYF.

The chain has TRBV9 and TRBJ2-3; 11 bases map to TRBD2. Trimming at V came to 3 bases and at J to 1 base, leaving 7 bases not matched to a gene. This CDR3 region has 17 residues. The germline gives CDR1 SGDLS, CDR2 YYNGEE. The CDR3 DNA reads as TGTGCCAGCAGCGGGGGGTTGACTAGCGGGGGCACAGATACGCAGTATTTT. Translating it yields CASSGGLTSGGTDTQYF.

V usage is TRBV29-1 and J usage is TRBJ2-7, with no clear D. Germline lookup yields CDR1 SQVTM and CDR2 ANQGSEA. V gave up 4 bases and J gave up 6 bases, with 13 bases separating them. The CDR3 has 12 amino acids. The CDR3 DNA is TGCAGCGTTGTGGACGGTAACTCCGAGCAGTACTTC. This codes for CSVVDGNSEQYF.

This clone was counted once. This chain connects TRBV25-1 to TRBJ2-7; 8 positions match TRBD1. CDR3 length: 15 amino acids. Per the germline V gene, CDR1 is MGHDK and CDR2 is SYGVNS. The V gene end was trimmed by 3 bases and the J gene end by 13 bases; junction bases not matched to a gene: 17. CDR3 amino acids: CASSDDRGRLMLLYF. CDR3 coding DNA: TGTGCCAGCAGTGATGACAGGGGCCGCCTAATGCTTCTATACTTC.

The chain combines TRBV7-2 with TRBJ2-5; D not resolved. The V and J ends lost 4 bases and 2 bases respectively, with 2 bases between them. Germline V gene lookup returns CDR1 SGHTA and CDR2 FQGNSA. The CDR3 runs 11 residues. The CDR3 region is CASSSQETQYF. As DNA, the CDR3 is TGTGCCAGCAGCTCACAAGAGACCCAGTACTTC.

A word on this clone: The identical CDR3 is also encoded by other nucleotide sequences in the sample. This chain uses TRBV4-1 with TRBJ2-5; D remains ambiguous. The CDR3 consists of 12 residues. V was pared by 0 bases and J by 5 bases, with 4 bases between. Germline V gene data show CDR1 as MGHRA and CDR2 as YSYEKL. CDR3 loop: CASSQEYETQYF. The CDR3 nucleotides are TGCGCCAGCAGCCAAGAGTATGAGACCCAGTACTTC.

This clone has only a few counts. The chain uses TRBV20-1 and TRBJ1-1; D gene unclear. V was trimmed by 6 bases and J by 7 bases, leaving 9 bases between them. The CDR3 length is 10 residues. CDR1 and CDR2 from the germline V gene are DFQATT and SNEGSKA (reference sequence). The CDR3 spells CSAFNLEAFF. The CDR3 nucleotides read TGCAGTGCCTTCAATCTTGAAGCTTTCTTT.

This chain joins TRBV19 and TRBJ2-2; unclear D gene. V lost 7 bases and J lost 0, with 12 bases in between. The CDR3 runs 15 residues. The germline gives CDR1 LNHDA, CDR2 SQIVND (reference sequence). CDR3 sequence: CASMVRTPNTGELFF. In nucleotides, the CDR3 is TGTGCCAGTATGGTCAGAACACCGAACACCGGGGAGCTGTTTTTT.

V and J are TRBV5-1 and TRBJ2-2; 8 bases agree with TRBD1. J gave up 6 bases and V 3 bases, and 10 bases lay outside the gene matches. CDR1 is SGHRS, CDR2 YFSETQ, per germline. The CDR3 contains 16 residues. Here the CDR3 DNA reads TGCGCCAGCAGCTCTGATCCAGGGGGCGCGTCCGGGGAGCTGTTTTTT. Protein product: CASSSDPGGASGELFF.

The chain links TRBV7-9 to TRBJ2-7, with 8 nucleotides matching TRBD1. The ends lost 3 bases at V and 3 bases at J; junction bases unmatched: 10. Per the germline V gene, CDR1 is SEHNR and CDR2 is FQNEAQ (reference sequence). The CDR3 loop spans 16 amino acids. The CDR3, as DNA: TGTGCCAGCAGCTTTACCCCCCAGGGGGCAATCTACGAGCAGTACTTC. Translating it yields CASSFTPQGAIYEQYF.

The chain carries TRBV19 and TRBJ2-3, with D tentatively TRBD1 or TRBD2 (5 bases each). The CDR3 length is 14 residues. The V gene's germline CDR1 is LNHDA and CDR2 SQIVND (reference sequence). Trimming cost V 4 bases and J 3 bases, with 11 bases left between them. CDR3: CASSTGARTDTQYF. Here the CDR3 DNA reads TGTGCCAGTAGTACCGGGGCTAGGACAGATACGCAGTATTTT.

Comment on this clone: One junction end does not reproduce the germline sequence, and a read error may be involved. Here the CDR3 reads CASSLAQARNDF. CDR3 coding DNA: TGTGCCAGCAGTCTCGCGCAGGCCAGAAATGACTTC. This chain links TRBV28 with TRBJ1-2; D gene ambiguous. The germline gives CDR1 MDHEN, CDR2 SYDVKM. CDR3 length: 12 residues.

The rearrangement uses TRBV5-1 and TRBJ2-2, with 10 bases fitting TRBD2. Germline CDR1 reads SGHRS; CDR2 reads YFSETQ. The CDR3 has 18 residues. After removal of 1 base from V and 4 bases from J, the junction contained 10 bases not matched to a gene. The CDR3 spells CASSLFVAGGLSTGELFF. In nucleotides, the CDR3 is TGCGCCAGCAGCTTGTTCGTAGCGGGGGGACTTAGCACCGGGGAGCTGTTTTTT.

The V call is TRBV7-2, the J call TRBJ1-5, with 11 bases matching TRBD1. Germline lookup yields CDR1 SGHTA and CDR2 FQGNSA. There are 15 residues in the CDR3. With 5 bases clipped from V and 4 bases from J, the junction kept 4 bases outside the gene matches. The CDR3 bases are TGTGCCAGCAGCCAGGGACAGGGGGGGAATCAGCCCCAGCATTTT. Protein sequence: CASSQGQGGNQPQHF.

The chain carries TRBV5-8 and TRBJ2-3, with 9 bases lining up with TRBD2. This CDR3 has 16 amino acids. The ends lost 2 bases at V and 1 base at J; junction bases unmatched: 5. Germline-derived CDR1 and CDR2 are SGHTS and YDEGEE. The CDR3 bases are TGTGCCAGCAGCTTTGGAGCGGGGGGTGGCACAGATACGCAGTATTTT. Its translation: CASSFGAGGGTDTQYF.